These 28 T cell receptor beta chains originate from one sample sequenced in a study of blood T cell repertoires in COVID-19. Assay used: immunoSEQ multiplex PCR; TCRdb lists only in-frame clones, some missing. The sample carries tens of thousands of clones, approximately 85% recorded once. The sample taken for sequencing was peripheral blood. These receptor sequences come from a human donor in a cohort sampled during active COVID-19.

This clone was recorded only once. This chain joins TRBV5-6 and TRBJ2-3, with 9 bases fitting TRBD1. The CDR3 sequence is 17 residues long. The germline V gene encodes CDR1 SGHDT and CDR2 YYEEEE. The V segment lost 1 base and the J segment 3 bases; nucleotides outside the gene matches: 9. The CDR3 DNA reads TGTGCCAGCAGCTTGAGACAGGGGGGATCGTCAACAGATACGCAGTATTTT. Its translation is CASSLRQGGSSTDTQYF.

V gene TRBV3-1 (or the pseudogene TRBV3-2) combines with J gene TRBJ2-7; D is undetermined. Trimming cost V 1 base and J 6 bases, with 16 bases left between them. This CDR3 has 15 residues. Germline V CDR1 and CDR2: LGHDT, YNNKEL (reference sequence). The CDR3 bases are TGTGCCAGCAGCCAAGTTGGGCAGCCGCGCCCCGAGCAGTACTTC. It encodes CASSQVGQPRPEQYF.

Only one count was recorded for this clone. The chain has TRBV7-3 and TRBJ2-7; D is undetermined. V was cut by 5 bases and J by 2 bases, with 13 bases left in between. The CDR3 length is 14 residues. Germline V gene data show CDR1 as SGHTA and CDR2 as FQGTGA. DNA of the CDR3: TGTGCCAGCAGCCCCCCCCCTAAAACCTACGAGCAGTACTTC. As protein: CASSPPPKTYEQYF.

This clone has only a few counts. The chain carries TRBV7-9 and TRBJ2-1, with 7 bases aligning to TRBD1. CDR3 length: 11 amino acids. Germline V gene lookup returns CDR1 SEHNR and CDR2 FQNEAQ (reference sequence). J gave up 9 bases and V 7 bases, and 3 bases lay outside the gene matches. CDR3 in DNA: TGTGCCAGCACCTCAGGGGGTGAGCAGTTCTTC. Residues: CASTSGGEQFF.

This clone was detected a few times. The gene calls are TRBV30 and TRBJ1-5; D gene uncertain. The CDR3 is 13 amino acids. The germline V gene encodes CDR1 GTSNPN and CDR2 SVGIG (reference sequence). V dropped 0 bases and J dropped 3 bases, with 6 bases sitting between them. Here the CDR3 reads CAWSVRFNQPQHF. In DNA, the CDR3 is TGTGCCTGGAGTGTTAGATTCAATCAGCCCCAGCATTTT.

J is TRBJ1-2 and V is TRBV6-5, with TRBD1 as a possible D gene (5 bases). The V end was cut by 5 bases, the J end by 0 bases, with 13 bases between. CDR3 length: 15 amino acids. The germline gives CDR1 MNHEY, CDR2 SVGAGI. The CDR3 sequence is CASSKLQGTNYGYTF. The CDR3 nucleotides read TGTGCCAGCAGTAAATTGCAGGGTACTAACTATGGCTACACCTTC.

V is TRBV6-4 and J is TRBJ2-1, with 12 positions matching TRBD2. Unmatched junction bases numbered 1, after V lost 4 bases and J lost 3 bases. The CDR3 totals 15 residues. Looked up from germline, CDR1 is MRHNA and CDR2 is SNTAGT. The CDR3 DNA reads TGTGCCAGCAGTGGACTAGCGGGAGACTACAATGAGCAGTTCTTC. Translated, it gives CASSGLAGDYNEQFF.

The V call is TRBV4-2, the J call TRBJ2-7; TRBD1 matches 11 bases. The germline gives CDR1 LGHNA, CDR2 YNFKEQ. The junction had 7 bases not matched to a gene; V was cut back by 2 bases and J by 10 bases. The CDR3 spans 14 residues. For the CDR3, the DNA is TGTGCCAGCAGCCAACGGGACAGGGGGACCCATCAGTACTTC. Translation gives CASSQRDRGTHQYF.

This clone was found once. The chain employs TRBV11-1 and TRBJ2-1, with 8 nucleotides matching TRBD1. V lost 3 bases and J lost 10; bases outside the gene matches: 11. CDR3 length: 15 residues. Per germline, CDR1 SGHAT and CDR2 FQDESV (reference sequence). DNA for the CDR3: TGTGCCAGCAGCTTGAGCCGGACAGGGAGGTGGGAGCAGTTCTTC. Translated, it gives CASSLSRTGRWEQFF.

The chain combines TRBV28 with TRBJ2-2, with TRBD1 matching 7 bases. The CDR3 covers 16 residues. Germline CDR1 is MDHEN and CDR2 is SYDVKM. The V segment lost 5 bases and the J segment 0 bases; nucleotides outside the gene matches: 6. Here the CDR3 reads CASSATGVANTGELFF. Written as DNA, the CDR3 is TGTGCCAGCAGTGCTACAGGGGTCGCGAACACCGGGGAGCTGTTTTTT.

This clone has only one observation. The CDR3 reads CASSLEAGLTDTQYF. CDR3 DNA sequence: TGCGCCAGCAGCTTGGAAGCGGGGCTCACAGATACGCAGTATTTT. The J gene is TRBJ2-3, the V gene TRBV5-1; the match to TRBD2 covers 7 bases. The V segment lost 0 bases and the J segment 2 bases; nucleotides outside the gene matches: 3. Looked up from germline, CDR1 is SGHRS and CDR2 is YFSETQ. The length of the CDR3 is 15 residues.

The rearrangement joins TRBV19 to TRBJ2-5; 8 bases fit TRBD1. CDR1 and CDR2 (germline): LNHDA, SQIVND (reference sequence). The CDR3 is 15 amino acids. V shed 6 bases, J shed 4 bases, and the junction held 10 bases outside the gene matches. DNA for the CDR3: TGTGCCAGTAGCCAGGGACAGGTGCCCGGAGAGACCCAGTACTTC. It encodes CASSQGQVPGETQYF. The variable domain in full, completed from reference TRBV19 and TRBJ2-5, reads DGGITQSPKYLFRKEGQNVTLSCEQNLNHDAMYWYRQDPGQGLRLIYYSQIVNDFQKGDIAEGYSVSREKKESFPLTVTSAQKNPTAFYLCASSQGQVPGETQYFGPGTRLLVL.

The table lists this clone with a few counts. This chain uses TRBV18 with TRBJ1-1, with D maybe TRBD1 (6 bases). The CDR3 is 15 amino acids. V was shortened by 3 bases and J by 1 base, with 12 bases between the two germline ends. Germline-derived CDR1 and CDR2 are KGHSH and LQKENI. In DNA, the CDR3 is TGTGCCAGCTCACCTGCCACGGGACAGAACACTGAAGCTTTCTTT. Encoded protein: CASSPATGQNTEAFF.

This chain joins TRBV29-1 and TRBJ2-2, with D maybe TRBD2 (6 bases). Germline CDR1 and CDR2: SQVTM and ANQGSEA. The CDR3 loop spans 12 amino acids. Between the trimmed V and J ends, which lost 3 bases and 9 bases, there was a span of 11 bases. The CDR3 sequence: CSVDGGKRELFF. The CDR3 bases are TGCAGCGTTGACGGGGGAAAAAGGGAGCTGTTTTTT.

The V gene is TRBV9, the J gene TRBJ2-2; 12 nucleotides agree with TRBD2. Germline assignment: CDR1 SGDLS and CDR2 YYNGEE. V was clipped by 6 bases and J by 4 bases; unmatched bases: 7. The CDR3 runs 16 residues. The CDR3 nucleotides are TGTGCCAGCAACGGACTAGCGGGATCCGGCACCGGGGAGCTGTTTTTT. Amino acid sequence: CASNGLAGSGTGELFF.

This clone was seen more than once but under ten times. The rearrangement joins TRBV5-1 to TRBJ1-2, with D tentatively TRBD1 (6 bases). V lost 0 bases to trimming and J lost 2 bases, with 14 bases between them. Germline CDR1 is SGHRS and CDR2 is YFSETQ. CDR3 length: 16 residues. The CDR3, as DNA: TGCGCCAGCAGCTTGGCCCTCACAGGGACCAACTATGGCTACACCTTC. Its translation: CASSLALTGTNYGYTF.

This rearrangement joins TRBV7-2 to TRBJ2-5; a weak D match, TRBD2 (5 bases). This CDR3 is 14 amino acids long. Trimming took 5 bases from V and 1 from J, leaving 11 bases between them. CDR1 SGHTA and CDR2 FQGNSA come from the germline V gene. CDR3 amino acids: CASSAQSGQETQYF. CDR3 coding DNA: TGTGCCAGCAGCGCCCAAAGCGGCCAAGAGACCCAGTACTTC.

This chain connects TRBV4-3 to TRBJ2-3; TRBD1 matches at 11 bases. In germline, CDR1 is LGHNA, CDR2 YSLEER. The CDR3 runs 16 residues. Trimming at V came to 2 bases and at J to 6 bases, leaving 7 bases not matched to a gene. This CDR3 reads CASSQFRDRGSDTQYF. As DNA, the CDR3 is TGCGCCAGCAGCCAATTCCGGGACAGGGGGTCCGATACGCAGTATTTT.

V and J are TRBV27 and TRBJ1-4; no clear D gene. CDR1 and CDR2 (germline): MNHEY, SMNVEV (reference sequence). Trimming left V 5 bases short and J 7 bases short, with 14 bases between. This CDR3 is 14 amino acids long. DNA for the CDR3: TGTGCCAGCAGTCCAACCTTGAGTGGTGAAAAACTGTTTTTT. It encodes CASSPTLSGEKLFF.

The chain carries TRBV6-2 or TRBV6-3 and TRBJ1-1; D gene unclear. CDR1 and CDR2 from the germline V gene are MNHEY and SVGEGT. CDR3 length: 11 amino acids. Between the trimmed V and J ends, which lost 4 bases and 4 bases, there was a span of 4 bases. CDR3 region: CASSFGTEAFF. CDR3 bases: TGTGCCAGCAGTTTCGGCACTGAAGCTTTCTTT.

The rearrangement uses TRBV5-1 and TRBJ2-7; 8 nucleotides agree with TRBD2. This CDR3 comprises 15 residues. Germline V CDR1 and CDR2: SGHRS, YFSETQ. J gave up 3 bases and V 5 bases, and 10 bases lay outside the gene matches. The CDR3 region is CASSSYPGLDYEQYF. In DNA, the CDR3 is TGCGCCAGCAGTTCATATCCGGGACTAGACTACGAGCAGTACTTC.

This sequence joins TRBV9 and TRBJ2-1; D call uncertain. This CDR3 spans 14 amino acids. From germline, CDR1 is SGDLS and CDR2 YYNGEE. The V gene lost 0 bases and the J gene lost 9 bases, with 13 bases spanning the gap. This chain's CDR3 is CASSVVMSQAEQFF. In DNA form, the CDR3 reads TGTGCCAGCAGCGTAGTGATGAGCCAGGCTGAGCAGTTCTTC.

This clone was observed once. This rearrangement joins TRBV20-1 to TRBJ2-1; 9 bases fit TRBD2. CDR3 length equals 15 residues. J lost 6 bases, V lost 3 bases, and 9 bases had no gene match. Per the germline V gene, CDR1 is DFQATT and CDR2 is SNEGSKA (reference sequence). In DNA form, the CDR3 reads TGCAGTGCTAGTGTAGCGGGAGTGGGGAGCAATGAGCAGTTCTTC. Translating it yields CSASVAGVGSNEQFF.

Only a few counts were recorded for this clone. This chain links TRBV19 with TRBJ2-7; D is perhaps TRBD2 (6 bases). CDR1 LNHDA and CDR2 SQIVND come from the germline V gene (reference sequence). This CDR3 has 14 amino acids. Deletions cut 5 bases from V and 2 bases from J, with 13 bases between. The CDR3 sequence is CASSVPGAAYEQYF. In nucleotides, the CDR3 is TGTGCCAGTAGTGTCCCGGGAGCGGCCTACGAGCAGTACTTC.

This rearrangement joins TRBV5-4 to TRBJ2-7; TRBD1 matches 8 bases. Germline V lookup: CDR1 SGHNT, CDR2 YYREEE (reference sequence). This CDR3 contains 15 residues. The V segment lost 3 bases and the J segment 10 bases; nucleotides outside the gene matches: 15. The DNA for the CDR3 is TGTGCCAGCAGCTCCCGATCAGGCGACAGGGGACAACAGTACTTC. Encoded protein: CASSSRSGDRGQQYF.

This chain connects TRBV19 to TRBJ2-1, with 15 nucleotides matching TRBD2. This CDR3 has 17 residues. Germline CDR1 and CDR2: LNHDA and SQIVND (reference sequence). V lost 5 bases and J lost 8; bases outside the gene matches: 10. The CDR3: CASSRGLAGGSFYEQFF. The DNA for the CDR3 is TGTGCCAGTAGTCGGGGACTAGCGGGAGGTTCATTCTATGAGCAGTTCTTC. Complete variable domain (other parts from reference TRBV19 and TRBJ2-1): DGGITQSPKYLFRKEGQNVTLSCEQNLNHDAMYWYRQDPGQGLRLIYYSQIVNDFQKGDIAEGYSVSREKKESFPLTVTSAQKNPTAFYLCASSRGLAGGSFYEQFFGPGTRLTVL.

CDR3 region: CASSDSSSYEQYF. CDR3 sequence (DNA): TGTGCCAGCAGCGACTCAAGCTCCTACGAGCAGTACTTC. V usage is TRBV21-1 and J usage is TRBJ2-7; the table's D call TRBD2 went unverified against the DNA. TRBV21-1 is designated a pseudogene. The CDR3 is 13 residues long.

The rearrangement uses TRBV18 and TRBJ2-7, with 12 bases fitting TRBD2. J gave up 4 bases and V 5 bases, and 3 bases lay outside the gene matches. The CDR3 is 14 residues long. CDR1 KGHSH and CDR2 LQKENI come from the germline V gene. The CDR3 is CASSSLAGGYEQYF. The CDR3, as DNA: TGTGCCAGCTCATCGCTAGCGGGAGGGTACGAGCAGTACTTC.